What follows are 2 T cell receptor beta chains derived from one specimen sequenced in a study of shared clonotypes between healthy human individuals. Sequencing was performed with immunoSEQ multiplex PCR; in TCRdb, only in-frame clones are kept and a portion is missing. The table shows 2 million to 2.5 million clones, with 90% to 97% occurring only once. The material sequenced was naive CD4+ T cells sorted from blood. Documented subset: CD45RA+ positively selected. Every receptor here comes from a man in his late teens or twenties in good health.

As DNA, the CDR3 is TGTGCCAGCAGTCTGGTGGAGAACCCCGAGCAGTACTTC. It encodes CASSLVENPEQYF. This sequence joins TRBV28 and TRBJ2-7; the D is unclear. This CDR3 comprises 13 residues. Germline V lookup: CDR1 MDHEN, CDR2 SYDVKM. Trimming pared 5 bases from V and 6 bases from J, leaving 14 bases between.

The rearrangement uses TRBV10-2 and TRBJ1-1; D is undetermined. There are 14 residues in the CDR3. CDR1 is WSHSY and CDR2 is SAAADI in the germline V gene. The V and J ends lost 10 bases and 5 bases respectively, with 20 bases between them. The CDR3 loop is CATTIGGSGTEAFF. For the CDR3, the DNA is TGCGCCACCACCATTGGCGGGTCGGGGACTGAAGCTTTCTTT.